This T cell receptor (beta chain) emerged from a study of regulatory T cells in long-lasting Graves disease. Study-wide results and caveats: Accuracy could have been hurt by small sample size.

Time point meaning: newly diagnosed GD, antithyroid drugs for less than 3 months. Extracted RNA from PBMCs served as the source of the TCR library. Patients were from an endocrinology department in Xi'an, China. In regard to this clonotype: Its antigen remains unidentified.

Looked up from germline, CDR1 is SGHTS and CDR2 is YDEGEE. The germline V and J ends were trimmed by 2 bases and 6 bases, with 18 bases remaining between them. There are 16 residues in the CDR3. Arm-PCR of CDR3 regions and iRepertoire HTBI primers were the basis on which TCR beta libraries were built. In the authors' workflow: Detected in the samples were over 55 TRBV and 14 to 15 TRBJ segments. TCRdb reprocessed the multiplex PCR reads with MiXCR, giving one entry per CDR3 protein. It is TCRdb's table, rather than the study itself, that gives the V and J calls and clone size. The repertoire holds about 310,000 distinct CDR3 sequences, with under 20% as singletons.

The rearrangement links TRBV5-8 to TRBJ2-1, with a weak D call TRBD1 (5 bases). The source was peripheral blood mononuclear cells (PBMCs), collected at new diagnosis, from a patient treated with antithyroid drugs. This sequence originates from a female donor with Graves disease. CDR3 region: CASSFGVGPSPNEQFF. DNA of the CDR3: TGTGCCAGCAGCTTTGGAGTGGGGCCCTCTCCCAATGAGCAGTTCTTC.